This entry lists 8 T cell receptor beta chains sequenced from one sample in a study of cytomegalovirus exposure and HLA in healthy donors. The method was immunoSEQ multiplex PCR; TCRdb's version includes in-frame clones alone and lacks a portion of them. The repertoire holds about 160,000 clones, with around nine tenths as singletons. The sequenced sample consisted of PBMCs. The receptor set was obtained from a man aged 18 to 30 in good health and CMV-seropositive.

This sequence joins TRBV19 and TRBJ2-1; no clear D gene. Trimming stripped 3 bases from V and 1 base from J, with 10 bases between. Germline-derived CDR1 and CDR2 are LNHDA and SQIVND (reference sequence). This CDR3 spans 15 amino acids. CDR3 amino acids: CASSIQLISYNEQFF. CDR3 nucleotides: TGTGCCAGTAGTATTCAGTTAATATCCTACAATGAGCAGTTCTTC.

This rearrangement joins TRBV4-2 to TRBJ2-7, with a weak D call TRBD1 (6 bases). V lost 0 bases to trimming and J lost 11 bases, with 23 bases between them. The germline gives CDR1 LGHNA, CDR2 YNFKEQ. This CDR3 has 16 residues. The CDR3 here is CASSQDLQGTSLPKYF. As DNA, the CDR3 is TGTGCCAGCAGCCAAGATCTACAGGGAACATCCCTTCCCAAGTACTTC.

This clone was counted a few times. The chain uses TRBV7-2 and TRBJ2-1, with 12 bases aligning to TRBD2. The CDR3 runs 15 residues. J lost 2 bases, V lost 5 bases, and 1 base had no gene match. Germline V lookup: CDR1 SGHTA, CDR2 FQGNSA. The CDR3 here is CASSGTSGPYNEQFF. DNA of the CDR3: TGTGCCAGCAGCGGGACTAGCGGGCCCTACAATGAGCAGTTCTTC.

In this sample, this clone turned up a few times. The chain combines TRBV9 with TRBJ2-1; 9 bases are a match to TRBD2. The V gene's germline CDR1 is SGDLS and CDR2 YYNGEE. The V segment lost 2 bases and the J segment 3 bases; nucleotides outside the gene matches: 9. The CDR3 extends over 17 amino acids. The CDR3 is CASSVDPAGGYYNEQFF. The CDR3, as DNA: TGTGCCAGCAGCGTCGACCCAGCGGGAGGATACTACAATGAGCAGTTCTTC.

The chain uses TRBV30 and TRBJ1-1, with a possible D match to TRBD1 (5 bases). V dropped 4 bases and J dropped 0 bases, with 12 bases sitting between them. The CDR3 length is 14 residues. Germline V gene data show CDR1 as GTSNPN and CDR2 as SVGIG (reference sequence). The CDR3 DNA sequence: TGTGCCTGGACCGGGGGAATCATGAACACTGAAGCTTTCTTT. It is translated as CAWTGGIMNTEAFF. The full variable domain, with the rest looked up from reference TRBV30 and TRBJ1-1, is SQTIHQWPATLVQPVGSPLSLECTVEGTSNPNLYWYRQAAGRGLQLLFYSVGIGQISSEVPQNLSASRPQDRQFILSSKKLLLSDSGFYLCAWTGGIMNTEAFFGQGTRLTVV.

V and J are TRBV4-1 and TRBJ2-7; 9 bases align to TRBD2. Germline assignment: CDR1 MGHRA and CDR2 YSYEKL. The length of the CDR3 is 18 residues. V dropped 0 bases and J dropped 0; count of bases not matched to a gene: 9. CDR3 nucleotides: TGCGCCAGCAGCCAAGATCAGCGACTAGCGGAGAGCTCCTACGAGCAGTACTTC. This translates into CASSQDQRLAESSYEQYF.

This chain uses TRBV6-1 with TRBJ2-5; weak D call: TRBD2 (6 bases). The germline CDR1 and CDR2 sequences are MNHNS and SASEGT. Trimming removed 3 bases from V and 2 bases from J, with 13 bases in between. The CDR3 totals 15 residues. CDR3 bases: TGTGCCAGCAGTGAGTTCGGCGGGATACAAGAGACCCAGTACTTC. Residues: CASSEFGGIQETQYF.

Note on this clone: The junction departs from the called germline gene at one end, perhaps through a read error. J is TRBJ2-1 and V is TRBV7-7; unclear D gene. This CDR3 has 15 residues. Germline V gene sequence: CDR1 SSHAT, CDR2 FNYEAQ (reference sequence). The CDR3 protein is CASSLGPGSYNEQFF. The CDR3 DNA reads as TGTGCTAGCAGCTTAGGACCGGGCTCCTACAATGAGCAGTTCTTC. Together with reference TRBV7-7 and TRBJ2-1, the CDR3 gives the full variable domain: GAGVSQSPRYKVTKRGQDVTLRCDPISSHATLYWYQQALGQGPEFLTYFNYEAQPDKSGLPSDRFSAERPEGSISTLTIQRTEQRDSAMYRCASSLGPGSYNEQFFGPGTRLTVL.